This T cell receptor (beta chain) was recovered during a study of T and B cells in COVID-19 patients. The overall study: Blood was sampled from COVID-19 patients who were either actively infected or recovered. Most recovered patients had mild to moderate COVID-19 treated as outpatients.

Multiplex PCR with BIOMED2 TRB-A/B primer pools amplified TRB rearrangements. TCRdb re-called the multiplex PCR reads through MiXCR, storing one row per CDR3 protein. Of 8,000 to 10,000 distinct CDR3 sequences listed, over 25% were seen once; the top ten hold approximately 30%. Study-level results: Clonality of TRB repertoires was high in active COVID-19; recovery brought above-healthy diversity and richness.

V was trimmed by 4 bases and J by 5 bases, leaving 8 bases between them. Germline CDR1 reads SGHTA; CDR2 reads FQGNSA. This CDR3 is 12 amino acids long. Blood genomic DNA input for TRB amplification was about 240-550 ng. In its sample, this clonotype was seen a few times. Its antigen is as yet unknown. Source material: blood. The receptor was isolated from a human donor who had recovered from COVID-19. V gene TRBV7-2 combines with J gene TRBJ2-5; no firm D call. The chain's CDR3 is CASSSSQETQYF. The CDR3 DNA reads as TGTGCCAGCAGCTCATCACAGGAGACCCAGTACTTC.